This T cell receptor beta chain derives from a study of PD-L1 blockade in urothelial cancer. Study information: Investigators checked blood 3 weeks (second dose) and 6 weeks after treatment start.

The CDR3 runs 14 residues. V shed 3 bases, J shed 3 bases, and the junction held 1 base outside the gene matches. Germline V gene sequence: CDR1 SGHAT, CDR2 FQNNGV. Notes on this clone: Its antigen is still unknown.

Study-wide results and limits: Larger 3-week expansion of tumor-associated blood clones was seen in durable-benefit patients. Prediction of better survival came from below-median pretreatment blood TCR clonality.

Here immunoSEQ multiplex PCR was the method, and the copy in TCRdb shows in-frame clones only, minus some. The data hold under 55,000 clones, with around 84% observed a single time. Time point here: pretreatment peripheral blood. Patients had urothelial carcinoma that was locally advanced or metastatic. This TCR came from a man between 65 and 80 years old with urothelial cancer. The input for sequencing was PBMCs, taken around atezolizumab (anti-PD-L1) treatment. The chain combines TRBV11-2 with TRBJ2-7; 11 bases fit TRBD2. The CDR3 nucleotides read TGTGCCAGCAGCTTCGGGACTAGCGGCTACGAGCAGTACTTC. Translating gives CASSFGTSGYEQYF.